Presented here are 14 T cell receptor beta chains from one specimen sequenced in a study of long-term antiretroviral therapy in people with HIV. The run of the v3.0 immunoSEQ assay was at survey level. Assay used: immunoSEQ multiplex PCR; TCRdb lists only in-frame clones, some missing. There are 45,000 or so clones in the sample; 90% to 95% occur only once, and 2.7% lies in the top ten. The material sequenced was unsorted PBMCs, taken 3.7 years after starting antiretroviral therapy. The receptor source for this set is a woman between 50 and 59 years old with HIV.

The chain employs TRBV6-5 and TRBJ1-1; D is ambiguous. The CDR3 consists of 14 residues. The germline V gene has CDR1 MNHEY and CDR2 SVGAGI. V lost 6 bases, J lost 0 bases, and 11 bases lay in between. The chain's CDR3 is CASRPTELNTEAFF. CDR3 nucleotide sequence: TGTGCCAGCAGGCCTACAGAGCTGAACACTGAAGCTTTCTTT.

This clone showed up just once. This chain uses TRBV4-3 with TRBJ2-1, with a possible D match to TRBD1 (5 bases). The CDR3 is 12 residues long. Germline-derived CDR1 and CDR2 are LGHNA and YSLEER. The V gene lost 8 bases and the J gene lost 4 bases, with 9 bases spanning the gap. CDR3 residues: CASEGDYNEQFF. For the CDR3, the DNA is TGCGCCAGCGAAGGGGATTACAATGAGCAGTTCTTC.

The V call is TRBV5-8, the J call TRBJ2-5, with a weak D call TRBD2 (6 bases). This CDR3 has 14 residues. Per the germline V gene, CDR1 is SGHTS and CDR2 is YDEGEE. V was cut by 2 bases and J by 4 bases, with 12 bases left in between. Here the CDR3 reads CASSFRLGGETQYF. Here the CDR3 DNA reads TGTGCCAGCAGCTTTAGACTAGGAGGAGAGACCCAGTACTTC.

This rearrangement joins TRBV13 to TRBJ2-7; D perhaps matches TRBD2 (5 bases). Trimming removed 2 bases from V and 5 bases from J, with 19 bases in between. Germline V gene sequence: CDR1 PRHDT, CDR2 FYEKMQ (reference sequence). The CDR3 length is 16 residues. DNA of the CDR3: TGTGCCAGCAGCTTAAGGAGGAAGGCCGCTGTCGACGAGCAGTACTTC. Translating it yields CASSLRRKAAVDEQYF. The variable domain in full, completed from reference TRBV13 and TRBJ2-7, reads AAGVIQSPRHLIKEKRETATLKCYPIPRHDTVYWYQQGPGQDPQFLISFYEKMQSDKGSIPDRFSAQQFSDYHSELNMSSLELGDSALYFCASSLRRKAAVDEQYFGPGTRLTVT.

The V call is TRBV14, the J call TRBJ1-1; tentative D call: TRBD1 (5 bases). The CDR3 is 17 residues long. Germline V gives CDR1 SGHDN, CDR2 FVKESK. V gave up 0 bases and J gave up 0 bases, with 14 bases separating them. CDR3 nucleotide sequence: TGTGCCAGCAGCCAAGATACCAGGGCTGTCATGAACACTGAAGCTTTCTTT. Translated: CASSQDTRAVMNTEAFF.

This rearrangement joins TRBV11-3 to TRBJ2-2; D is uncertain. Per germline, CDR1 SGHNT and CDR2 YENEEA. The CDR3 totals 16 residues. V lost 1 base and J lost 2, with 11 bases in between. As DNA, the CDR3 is TGTGCCAGCAGCTTAGTCTGGGTTTCCAACACCGGGGAGCTGTTTTTT. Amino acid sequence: CASSLVWVSNTGELFF.

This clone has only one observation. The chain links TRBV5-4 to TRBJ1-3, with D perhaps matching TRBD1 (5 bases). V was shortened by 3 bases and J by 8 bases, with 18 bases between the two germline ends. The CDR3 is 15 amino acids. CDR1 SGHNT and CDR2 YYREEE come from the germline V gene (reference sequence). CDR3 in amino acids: CASSSPIGAGHTIYF. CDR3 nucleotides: TGTGCCAGCAGCTCGCCTATTGGGGCAGGGCACACCATATATTTT.

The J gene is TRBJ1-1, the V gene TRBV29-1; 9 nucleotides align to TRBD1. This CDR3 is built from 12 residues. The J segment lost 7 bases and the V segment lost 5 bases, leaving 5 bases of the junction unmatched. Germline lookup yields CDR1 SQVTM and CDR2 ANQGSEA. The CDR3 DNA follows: TGCAGCGTTAGGACAGGGGATGGTGAAGCTTTCTTT. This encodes CSVRTGDGEAFF.

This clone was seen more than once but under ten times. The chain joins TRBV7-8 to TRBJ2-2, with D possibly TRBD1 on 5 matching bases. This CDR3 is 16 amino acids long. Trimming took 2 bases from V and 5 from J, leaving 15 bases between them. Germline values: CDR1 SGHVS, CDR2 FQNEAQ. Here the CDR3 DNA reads TGTGCCAGCAGCTTAAGTGTCGGTCAGGGAACCGGGGAGCTGTTTTTT. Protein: CASSLSVGQGTGELFF.

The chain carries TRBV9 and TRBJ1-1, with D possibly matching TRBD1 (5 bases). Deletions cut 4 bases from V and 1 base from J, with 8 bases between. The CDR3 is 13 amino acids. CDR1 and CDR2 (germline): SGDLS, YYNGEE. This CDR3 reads CASSTTANTEAFF. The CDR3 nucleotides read TGTGCCAGCAGCACGACAGCGAACACTGAAGCTTTCTTT.

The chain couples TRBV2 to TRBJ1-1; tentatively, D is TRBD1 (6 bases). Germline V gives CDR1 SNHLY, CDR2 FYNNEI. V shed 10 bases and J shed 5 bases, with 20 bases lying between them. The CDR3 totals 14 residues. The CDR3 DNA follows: TGTGCCAACCAATCCGGGACACCACTTACTGAAGCTTTCTTT. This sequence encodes CANQSGTPLTEAFF.

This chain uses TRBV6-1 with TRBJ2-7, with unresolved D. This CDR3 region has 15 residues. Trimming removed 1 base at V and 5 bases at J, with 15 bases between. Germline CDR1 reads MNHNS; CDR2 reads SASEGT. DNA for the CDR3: TGTGCCAGCAGTGAAGGTTTGGGTTTTAGGGACGAGCAGTACTTC. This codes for CASSEGLGFRDEQYF.

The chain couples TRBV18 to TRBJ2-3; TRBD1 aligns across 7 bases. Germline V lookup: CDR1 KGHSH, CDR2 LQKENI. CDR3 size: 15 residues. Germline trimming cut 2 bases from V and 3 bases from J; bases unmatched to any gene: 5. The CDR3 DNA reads TGTGCCAGCTCACCAACGCAGGGGGAGACAGATACGCAGTATTTT. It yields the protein CASSPTQGETDTQYF.

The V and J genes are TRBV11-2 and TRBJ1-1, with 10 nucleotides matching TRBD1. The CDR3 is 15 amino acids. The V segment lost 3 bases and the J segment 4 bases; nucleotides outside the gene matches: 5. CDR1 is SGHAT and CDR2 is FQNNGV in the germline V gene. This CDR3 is CASSFYRDRGTEAFF. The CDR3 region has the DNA TGTGCCAGCAGCTTTTACCGGGACAGGGGCACTGAAGCTTTCTTT.